Described below is a single T cell receptor beta chain sequence and its context. The sample belongs to a study of sequential checkpoint blockade in melanoma. Repertoires were generated with immunoSEQ multiplex PCR, while TCRdb's copy carries only in-frame clones and drops some. The table lists about 22,000 clones, less than 75% of them singletons. Stated treatment: randomized to nivolumab then ipilimumab (arm A) or the reverse (arm B). Sorted cells were live CD3+CD8+, lacking CD19 and CD56, from PBMCs. The sequencing used CD8+ T cells sorted from blood (inferred from file names), collected from a patient given nivolumab and ipilimumab in sequence. This receptor was obtained from a human donor with melanoma.

The CDR3 sequence is CASSLGASAYGYTF. The CDR3 coding sequence is TGTGCCAGCAGCTTAGGAGCTAGCGCCTATGGCTACACCTTC. This sequence joins TRBV7-9 and TRBJ1-2; D unclear. Germline values: CDR1 SEHNR, CDR2 FQNEAQ (reference sequence). V was shortened by 1 base and J by 4 bases, with 10 bases between the two germline ends. This CDR3 contains 14 residues.